A single sample gave rise to the 5 T cell receptor beta chains below, sequenced in a study of T cells in Graves' hyperthyroidism and ophthalmopathy. RNA transcripts provided the source from which TCR beta CDR3 regions were amplified. RT-PCR in the first round (using the HTBI primer set) targeted the TCR CDR3. TCRdb ran MiXCR on the multiplex PCR reads and lists one entry per CDR3 protein. The profile shows over 700,000 distinct CDR3 sequences, around 40% of them singletons. Sequenced sample: blood. The receptors originated from a woman aged 35 to 49 with Graves' hyperthyroidism.

The V gene is TRBV6-5, the J gene TRBJ1-5; D remains ambiguous. V dropped 6 bases and J dropped 0 bases, with 15 bases sitting between them. The germline CDR1 and CDR2 sequences are MNHEY and SVGAGI. The length of the CDR3 is 16 residues. CDR3 DNA sequence: TGTGCCAGCAGCCCTACAGATGATCTTAGCAATCAGCCCCAGCATTTT. Protein sequence: CASSPTDDLSNQPQHF.

This clonotype has ten or more counts. The V and J genes are TRBV10-3 and TRBJ1-3; no definite D call. There are 14 residues in the CDR3. The V and J ends lost 6 bases and 0 bases respectively, with 9 bases between them. Looked up from germline, CDR1 is ENHRY and CDR2 is SYGVKD. The CDR3 is CAIRADHSGNTIYF. The CDR3 nucleotides are TGTGCCATCAGGGCGGACCACTCTGGAAACACCATATATTTT.

In DNA, the CDR3 is TGCAGTGCTTCGGGACAGGGGGCAGGCTACACCTTC. Translating it yields CSASGQGAGYTF. The genes are TRBV20-1 and TRBJ1-2; TRBD1 agrees at 12 bases. Germline V lookup: CDR1 DFQATT, CDR2 SNEGSKA (reference sequence). The CDR3 spans 12 residues. Unmatched junction bases numbered 3, after V lost 5 bases and J lost 8 bases.

This clonotype was recorded at least ten times. The chain links TRBV6-6 to TRBJ1-5; a weak D match, TRBD1 (5 bases). The CDR3 loop spans 13 amino acids. Trimming removed 6 bases at V and 4 bases at J, with 10 bases between. Germline CDR1 and CDR2: MNHNY and SVGAGI (reference sequence). The CDR3 DNA reads as TGTGCCAGCAGCGGACACGAAAATCAGCCCCAGCATTTT. Encoded protein: CASSGHENQPQHF.

This clonotype has a count of ten or more. This sequence joins TRBV7-6 and TRBJ2-7; the match to TRBD2 covers 14 bases. V dropped 6 bases and J dropped 5; count of bases not matched to a gene: 3. Germline assignment: CDR1 SGHVS and CDR2 FNYEAQ. The length of the CDR3 is 14 residues. The CDR3 spells CASRTGLAGDEQYF. The CDR3 DNA sequence: TGTGCCAGCAGGACGGGACTAGCGGGGGACGAGCAGTACTTC.